This T cell receptor beta chain was retrieved from a study of graft-versus-host responses after intestinal transplantation. As for the study in general: The study gave all recipients anti-thymocyte globulin induction, then tacrolimus and steroids for approximately three years.

This clone came up once. The antigen remains unidentified. Assay: immunoSEQ multiplex PCR; the TCRdb copy retains only in-frame clones and omits some. The data hold around 40,000 clones, with around 94% observed a single time. Broader study findings: High graft-versus-host to host-versus-graft T cell clonal ratios marked allografts of patients with graft-donor macrochimerism. Recipient marrow contained GvH clones, some of which appeared first in ileum or blood. After transplant, early declines in HvG clones were associated with peak levels of circulating GvH clones.

Unmatched junction bases numbered 5, after V lost 2 bases and J lost 5 bases. The CDR3 consists of 15 residues. Germline V gene lookup returns CDR1 KGHSH and CDR2 LQKENI. This TCR came from a human donor who was the organ donor for an intestinal transplant. The rearrangement joins TRBV18 to TRBJ2-5, with 10 bases identical to TRBD2. This specimen was unstimulated CD4+ T cells sorted from spleen or lymph node cells, taken before transplant. The CDR3, as DNA: TGTGCCAGCTCACCAAGAAGCGGGGGGGCCGAGACCCAGTACTTC. The encoded protein is CASSPRSGGAETQYF.